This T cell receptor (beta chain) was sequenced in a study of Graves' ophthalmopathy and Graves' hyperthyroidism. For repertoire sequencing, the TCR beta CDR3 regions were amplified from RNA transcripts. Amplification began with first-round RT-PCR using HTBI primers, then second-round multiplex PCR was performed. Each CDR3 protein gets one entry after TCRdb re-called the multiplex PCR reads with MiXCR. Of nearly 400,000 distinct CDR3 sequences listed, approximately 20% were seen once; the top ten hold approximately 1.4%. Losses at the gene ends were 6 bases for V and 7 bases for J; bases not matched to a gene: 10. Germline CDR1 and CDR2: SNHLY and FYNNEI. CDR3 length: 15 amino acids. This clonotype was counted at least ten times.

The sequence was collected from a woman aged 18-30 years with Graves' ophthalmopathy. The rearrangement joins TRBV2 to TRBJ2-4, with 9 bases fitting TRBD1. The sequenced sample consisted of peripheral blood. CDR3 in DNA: TGTGCCAGCAGGCCCGGACAGGGGCACGGGAACATTCAGTACTTC. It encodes CASRPGQGHGNIQYF.